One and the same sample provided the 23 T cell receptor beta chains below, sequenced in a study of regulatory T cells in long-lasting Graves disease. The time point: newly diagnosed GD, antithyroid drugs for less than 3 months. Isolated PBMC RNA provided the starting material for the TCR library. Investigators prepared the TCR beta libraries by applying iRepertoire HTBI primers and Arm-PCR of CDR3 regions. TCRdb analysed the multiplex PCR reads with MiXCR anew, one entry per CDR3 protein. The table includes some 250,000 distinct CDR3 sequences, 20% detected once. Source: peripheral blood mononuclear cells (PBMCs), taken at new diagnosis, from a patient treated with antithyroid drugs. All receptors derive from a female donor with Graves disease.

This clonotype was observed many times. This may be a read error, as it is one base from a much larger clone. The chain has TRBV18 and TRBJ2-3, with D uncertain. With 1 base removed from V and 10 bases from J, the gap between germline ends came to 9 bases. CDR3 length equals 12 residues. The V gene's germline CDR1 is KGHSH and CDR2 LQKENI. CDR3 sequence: CASSPRDDAQYF. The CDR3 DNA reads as TGTGCCAGCTCACCACGGGATGATGCGCAGTATTTT. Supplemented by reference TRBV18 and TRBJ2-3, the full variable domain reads NAGVMQNPRHLVRRRGQEARLRCSPMKGHSHVYWYRQLPEEGLKFMVYLQKENIIDESGMPKERFSAEFPKEGPSILRIQQVVRGDSAAYFCASSPRDDAQYFGPGTRLTVL.

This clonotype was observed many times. CDR3 sequence: CSARLAGGLETQYF. In DNA, the CDR3 is TGCAGTGCCCGCCTAGCGGGCGGGTTGGAGACCCAGTACTTC. The chain employs TRBV20-1 and TRBJ2-5; TRBD2 matches at 8 bases. There are 14 residues in the CDR3. Germline V lookup: CDR1 DFQATT, CDR2 SNEGSKA (reference sequence). V dropped 6 bases and J dropped 5; count of bases not matched to a gene: 11.

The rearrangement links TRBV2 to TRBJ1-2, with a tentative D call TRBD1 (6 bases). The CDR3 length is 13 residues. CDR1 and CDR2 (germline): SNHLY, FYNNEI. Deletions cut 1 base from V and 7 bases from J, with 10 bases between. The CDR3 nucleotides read TGTGCCAGCAGTGAAGAGGGGGTGGGTGGCTACACCTTC. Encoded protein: CASSEEGVGGYTF.

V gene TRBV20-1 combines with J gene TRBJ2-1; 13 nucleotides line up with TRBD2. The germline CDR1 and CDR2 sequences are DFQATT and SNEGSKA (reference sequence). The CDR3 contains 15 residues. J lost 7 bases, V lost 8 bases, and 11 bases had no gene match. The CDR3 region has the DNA TGCAGTCCTCGCGGACTAGCGGGAGCTTTGAATGAGCAGTTCTTC. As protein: CSPRGLAGALNEQFF.

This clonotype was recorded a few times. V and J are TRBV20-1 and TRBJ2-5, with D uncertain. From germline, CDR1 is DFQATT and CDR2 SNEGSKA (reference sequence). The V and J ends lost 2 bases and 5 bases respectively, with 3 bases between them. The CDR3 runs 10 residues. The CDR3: CSARTETQYF. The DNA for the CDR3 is TGCAGTGCTAGAACGGAGACCCAGTACTTC.

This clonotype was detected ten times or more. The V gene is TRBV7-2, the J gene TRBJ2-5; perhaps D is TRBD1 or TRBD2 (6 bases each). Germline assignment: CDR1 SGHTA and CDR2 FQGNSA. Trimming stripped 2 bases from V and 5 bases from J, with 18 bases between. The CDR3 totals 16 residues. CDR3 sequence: CASSLRSWGAGETQYF. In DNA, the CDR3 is TGTGCCAGCAGCTTAAGGTCGTGGGGGGCGGGGGAGACCCAGTACTTC.

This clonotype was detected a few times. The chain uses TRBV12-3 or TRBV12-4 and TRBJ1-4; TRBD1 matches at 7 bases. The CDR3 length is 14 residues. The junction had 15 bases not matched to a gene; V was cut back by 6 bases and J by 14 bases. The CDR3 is CASSPENRGGNLFF. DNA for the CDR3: TGTGCCAGCAGCCCCGAGAACAGGGGTGGAAATCTGTTTTTT.

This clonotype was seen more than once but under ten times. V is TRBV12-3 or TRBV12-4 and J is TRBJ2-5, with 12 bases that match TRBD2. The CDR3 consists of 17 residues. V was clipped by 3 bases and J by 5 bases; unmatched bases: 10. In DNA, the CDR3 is TGTGCCAGCAGTTTCGCTAGCGGGGGGGCAGGCGGGGAGACCCAGTACTTC. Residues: CASSFASGGAGGETQYF.

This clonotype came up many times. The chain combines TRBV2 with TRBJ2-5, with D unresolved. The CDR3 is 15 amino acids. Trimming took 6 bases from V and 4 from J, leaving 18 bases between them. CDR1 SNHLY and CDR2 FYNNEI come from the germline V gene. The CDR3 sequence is CASRRSSGVGETQYF. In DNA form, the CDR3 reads TGTGCCAGCAGAAGAAGTTCGGGTGTAGGAGAGACCCAGTACTTC.

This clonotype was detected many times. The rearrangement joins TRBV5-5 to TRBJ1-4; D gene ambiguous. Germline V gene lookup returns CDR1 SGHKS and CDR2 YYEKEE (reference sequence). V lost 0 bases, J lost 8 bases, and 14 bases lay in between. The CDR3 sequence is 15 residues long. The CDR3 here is CASSLALYGKEKLFF. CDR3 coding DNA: TGTGCCAGCAGCTTGGCGCTCTATGGGAAAGAAAAACTGTTTTTT. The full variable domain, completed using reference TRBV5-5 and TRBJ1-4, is DAGVTQSPTHLIKTRGQQVTLRCSPISGHKSVSWYQQVLGQGPQFIFQYYEKEERGRGNFPDRFSARQFPNYSSELNVNALLLGDSALYLCASSLALYGKEKLFFGSGTQLSVL.

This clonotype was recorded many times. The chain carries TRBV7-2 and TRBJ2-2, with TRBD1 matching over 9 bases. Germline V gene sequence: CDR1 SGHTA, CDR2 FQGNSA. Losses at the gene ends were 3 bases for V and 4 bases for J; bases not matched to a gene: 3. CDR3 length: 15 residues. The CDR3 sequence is CASSLGQGGTGELFF. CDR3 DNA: TGTGCCAGCAGCTTGGGACAGGGAGGCACCGGGGAGCTGTTTTTT.

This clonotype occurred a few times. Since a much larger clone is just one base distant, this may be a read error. In nucleotides, the CDR3 is TGTGCCAGCTCCGGGGGTGGGGGCACTGAAGCTTTCTTT. Residues: CASSGGGGTEAFF. The V gene is TRBV12-3 or TRBV12-4, the J gene TRBJ1-1, with D possibly being TRBD1 (5 bases). V was clipped by 8 bases and J by 4 bases, with 14 bases between them. The CDR3 has 13 residues.

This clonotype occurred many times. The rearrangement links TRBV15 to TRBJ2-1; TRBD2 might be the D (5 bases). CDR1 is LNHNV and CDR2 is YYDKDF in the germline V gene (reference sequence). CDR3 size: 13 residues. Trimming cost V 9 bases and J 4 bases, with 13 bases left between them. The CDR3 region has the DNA TGTGCCACGGCCCCGTGGGAGTACAATGAGCAGTTCTTC. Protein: CATAPWEYNEQFF.

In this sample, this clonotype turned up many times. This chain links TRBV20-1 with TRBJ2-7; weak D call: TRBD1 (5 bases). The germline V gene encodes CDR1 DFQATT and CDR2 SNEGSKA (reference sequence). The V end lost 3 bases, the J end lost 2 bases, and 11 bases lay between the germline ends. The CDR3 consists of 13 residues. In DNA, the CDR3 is TGCAGTGCTAGTTGGCAGGGAACCTACGAGCAGTACTTC. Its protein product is CSASWQGTYEQYF.

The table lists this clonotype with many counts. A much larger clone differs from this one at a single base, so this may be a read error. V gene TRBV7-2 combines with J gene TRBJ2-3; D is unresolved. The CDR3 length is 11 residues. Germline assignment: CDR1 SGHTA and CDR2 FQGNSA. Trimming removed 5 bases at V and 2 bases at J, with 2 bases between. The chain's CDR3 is CASSNTDTQYF. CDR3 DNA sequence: TGTGCCAGCAGCAACACAGATACGCAGTATTTT.

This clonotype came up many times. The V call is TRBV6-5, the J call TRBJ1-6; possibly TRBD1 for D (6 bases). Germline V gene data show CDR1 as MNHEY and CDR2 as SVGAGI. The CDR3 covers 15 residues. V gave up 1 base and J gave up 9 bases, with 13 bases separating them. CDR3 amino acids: CASSYLRGGSSPLHF. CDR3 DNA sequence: TGTGCCAGCAGTTACTTGCGGGGGGGCAGTTCACCCCTCCACTTT.

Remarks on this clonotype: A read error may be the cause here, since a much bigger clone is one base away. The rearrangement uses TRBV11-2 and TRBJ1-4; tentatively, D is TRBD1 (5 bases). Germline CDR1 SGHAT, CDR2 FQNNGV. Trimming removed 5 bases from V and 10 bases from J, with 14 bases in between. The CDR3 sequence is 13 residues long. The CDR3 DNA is TGTGCCAGCAGCAGGGACGGGGACGGAAAACTGTTTTTT. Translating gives CASSRDGDGKLFF. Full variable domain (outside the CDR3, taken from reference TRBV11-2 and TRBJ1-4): EAGVAQSPRYKIIEKRQSVAFWCNPISGHATLYWYQQILGQGPKLLIQFQNNGVVDDSQLPKDRFSAERLKGVDSTLKIQPAKLEDSAVYLCASSRDGDGKLFFGSGTQLSVL.

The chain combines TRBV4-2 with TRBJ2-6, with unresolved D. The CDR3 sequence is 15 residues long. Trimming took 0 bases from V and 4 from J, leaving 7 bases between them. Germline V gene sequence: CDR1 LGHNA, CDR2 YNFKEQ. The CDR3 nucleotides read TGTGCCAGCAGCCAAGATCCAGCGGGGGCCAACGTCCTGACTTTC. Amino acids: CASSQDPAGANVLTF.

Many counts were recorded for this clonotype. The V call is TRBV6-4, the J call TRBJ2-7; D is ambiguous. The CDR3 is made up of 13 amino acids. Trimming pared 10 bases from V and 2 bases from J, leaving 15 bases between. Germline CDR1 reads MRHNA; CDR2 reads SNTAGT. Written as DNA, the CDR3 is TGTGCCATCACTTGGCAGGAACCCTACGAGCAGTACTTC. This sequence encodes CAITWQEPYEQYF.

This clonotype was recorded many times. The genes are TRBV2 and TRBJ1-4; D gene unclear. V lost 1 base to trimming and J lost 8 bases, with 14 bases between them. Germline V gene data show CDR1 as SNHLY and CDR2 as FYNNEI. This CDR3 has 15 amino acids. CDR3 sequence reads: CASSEDLGSGEKLFF. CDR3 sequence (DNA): TGTGCCAGCAGTGAAGACCTGGGGAGTGGGGAAAAACTGTTTTTT.

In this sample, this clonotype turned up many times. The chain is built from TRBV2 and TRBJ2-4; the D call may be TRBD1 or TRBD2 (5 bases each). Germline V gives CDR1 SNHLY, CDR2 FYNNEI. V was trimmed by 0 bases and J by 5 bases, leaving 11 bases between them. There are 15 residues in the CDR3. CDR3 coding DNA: TGTGCCAGCAGTGAAGCGGCAGGGAGCGAAAACATTCAGTACTTC. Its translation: CASSEAAGSENIQYF.

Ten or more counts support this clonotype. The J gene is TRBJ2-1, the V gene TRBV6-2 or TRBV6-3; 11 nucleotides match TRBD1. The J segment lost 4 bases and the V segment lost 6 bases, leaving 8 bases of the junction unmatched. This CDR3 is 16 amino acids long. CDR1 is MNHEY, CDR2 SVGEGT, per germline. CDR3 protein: CASSLSGTGGYNEQFF. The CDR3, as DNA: TGTGCCAGCAGCTTATCCGGGACAGGGGGATACAATGAGCAGTTCTTC.

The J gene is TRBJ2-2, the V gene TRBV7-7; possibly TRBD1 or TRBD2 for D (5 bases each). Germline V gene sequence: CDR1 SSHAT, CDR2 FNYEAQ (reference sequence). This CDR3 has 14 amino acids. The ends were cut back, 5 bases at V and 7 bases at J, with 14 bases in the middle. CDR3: CASSQSGTIGELFF. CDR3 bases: TGTGCCAGCAGCCAGTCCGGGACCATCGGGGAGCTGTTTTTT.